Sequencing of this T cell receptor beta chain was carried out in a study of neurological immune-mediated disorders (dated by TCRdb to the late 2010s). In the study overall: Among the approximately 34 multiple sclerosis patients, approximately 31 had relapsing-remitting MS and 3 had secondary progressive MS. Using UMI-based sequencing, the study compared peripheral blood TCR-beta repertoires from patients with HTLV-I-associated myelopathy (HAM/TSP), patients with multiple sclerosis, and healthy controls. Alongside PBMC samples, the set of some 100 TCR-beta libraries contained longitudinal samples, technical triplicates, and paired CD4+ and CD8+ T-cell subsets that had been sorted. The cohort was made up of 65 to 75 subjects, consisting of some 15 HAM/TSP patients, roughly 35 multiple sclerosis patients and 20 or so healthy controls.

The study at large found these results: In a phylogenetic analysis, the repertoires of 18 out of 34 MS patients fell into a single cluster of related CDR3 sequences, pointing to a possible signature at the repertoire level. No identical CDR3 amino acid sequences were shared among expanded clones across subjects, suggesting private TCR-beta repertoires in all groups. The highest TCR clonal expansion was observed in HAM/TSP patients, whereas the lowest was observed in MS patients, even when compared with healthy controls. The MS cluster showed no association with clinical or MRI features, and the authors stated that larger cohorts are needed.

cDNA synthesis used template-switch 5'RACE with a primer carrying a 10-nucleotide random unique molecular identifier tagging each TCR transcript. Every sequencing run yielded over 200 million TCR-beta sequences covering 15-18 subjects. The RNeasy kit was used for extraction of total RNA. The KAPA Real-time Library Amplification kit was used to amplify TCR-beta VDJ regions with primers for the TCR constant region and the 5'RACE anchor. Sample indexes and Illumina adaptors were added in a first PCR, and a second PCR then increased library yield. After purification with Ampure beads, the TCR product of roughly 650 bp was size-selected on a 2% E-gel SizeSelection system. Before pooling, library quality was assessed on a Bioanalyzer, concentration was determined with Qubit, and library quantification was performed with the Kapa Library Quantification kit. Paired-end 2 x 150 bp sequencing of the libraries was performed on an Illumina HiSeq 2500. To increase sequence diversity, 25-30% phiX was spiked into each library pool. In the paper's pipeline: Quality-filtered reads were processed with the UMI-based MiGEC pipeline, which removed over 75% of raw TCR sequences during error correction. VDJ genes were aligned to IMGT germline references, and clonotypes were defined by unique CDR3 amino acid sequence plus V-J genes. Clonal expansion, Shannon diversity and CDR3 relatedness were evaluated with VDJtools (CalcPairwiseDistances, ClusterSamples), while phylogenetic trees were built in CLCbio workbench. Clones with at least 8 unique UMIs were defined as expanded, with this threshold being based on coefficient-of-variation modelling across technical triplicates. TCRdb reworked the public reads: Q25 trimming with fastp, MiXCR clone assembly, productive beta chains retained. Each record represents a unique CDR3 protein, reported with the most common genes and DNA among its rows. The V and J calls reflect TCRdb's pipeline rather than the authors' work. The sample has about 62,000 distinct CDR3 sequences on record, around 4.8% of them singletons. The leading ten clones occupy less than 3.5% of the sample.

The CDR3 contains 14 residues, cysteine and phenylalanine counted. Only the CDR3 DNA is retained, 42 bases long and in frame from the first base. Sequences KGHDR (CDR1) and SFDVKD (CDR2) are obtained from the germline V gene. V and J are truncated by 3 bases and 8 bases respectively, leaving an intervening sequence of 15 bases. This clonotype is labeled medium-sized (0.01 to 0.1%). This receptor's antigen is unknown. The sample holds no much larger clone one base away, and base qualities are not on file. Libraries from unsorted PBMCs were made from 2 million PBMCs kept in RNAlater at -80 degrees C until RNA extraction. Multiple sclerosis patients were enrolled in a US clinical protocol evaluating disease progression by magnetic resonance imaging. PBMCs were separated from peripheral blood using Ficoll-Hypaque density gradient centrifugation and then cryopreserved in liquid nitrogen.

The chain was built from TRBV24-1 and TRBJ1-2, and perhaps TRBD1 as D gene, on 6 matching bases. The sample was PBMCs. This sequence originates from a woman aged 45-65 years with multiple sclerosis. The DNA is as follows: TGTGCCACCAGTGATAAAACTTCAGGGGAAGGCTACACCTTC. The encoded protein is CATSDKTSGEGYTF.